Below, 29 T cell receptor beta chains from the same sample are listed, as sequenced in a study of T cells in Graves' hyperthyroidism and ophthalmopathy. From RNA transcripts, TCR beta CDR3 regions were amplified. The HTBI primer set served for first-round RT-PCR of the TCR CDR3. TCRdb called the multiplex PCR reads again in MiXCR, with one record for every CDR3 protein. The repertoire holds roughly 500,000 distinct CDR3 sequences, with approximately 22% as singletons. Sequencing was carried out using blood. These receptors all stem from a woman in her 70s with Graves' ophthalmopathy.

The CDR3: CASSEGGNEQYF. Written as DNA, the CDR3 is TGCGCCAGCTCAGAAGGGGGTAACGAGCAGTACTTC. The V call is TRBV5-1, the J call TRBJ2-7, with D perhaps TRBD1 (6 bases). Germline V lookup: CDR1 SGHRS, CDR2 YFSETQ. There are 12 residues in the CDR3. V gave up 7 bases and J gave up 5 bases, with 13 bases separating them.

This chain connects TRBV19 to TRBJ2-3; 7 bases are a match to TRBD1. This CDR3 contains 15 residues. Per germline, CDR1 LNHDA and CDR2 SQIVND (reference sequence). The V segment lost 3 bases and the J segment 4 bases; nucleotides outside the gene matches: 7. In nucleotides, the CDR3 is TGTGCCAGTAGTATCTCTCTAGGGGGCGCAGATACGCAGTATTTT. The encoded protein is CASSISLGGADTQYF.

This clonotype was detected only a few times. The chain links TRBV2 to TRBJ1-1; D is uncertain. The V end lost 4 bases, the J end lost 6 bases, and 15 bases lay between the germline ends. This CDR3 has 14 amino acids. Germline lookup yields CDR1 SNHLY and CDR2 FYNNEI. CDR3 nucleotide sequence: TGTGCCAGCAGTGCCTACGGCGGGGTTTCTGAAGCTTTCTTT. Its translation is CASSAYGGVSEAFF.

The chain carries TRBV27 and TRBJ2-7; possibly TRBD1 for D (6 bases). V was shortened by 7 bases and J by 0 bases, with 19 bases between the two germline ends. This CDR3 comprises 16 residues. Germline V lookup: CDR1 MNHEY, CDR2 SMNVEV (reference sequence). The chain's CDR3 is CASIWTAKPFSYEQYF. In DNA form, the CDR3 reads TGTGCCAGCATATGGACAGCCAAGCCCTTCTCCTACGAGCAGTACTTC.

The chain is built from TRBV30 and TRBJ2-7, with D perhaps TRBD1 or TRBD2 (6 bases each). The CDR3 contains 14 residues. Germline CDR1 GTSNPN, CDR2 SVGIG (reference sequence). V lost 4 bases, J lost 2 bases, and 15 bases lay in between. In DNA form, the CDR3 reads TGTGCCTGGACCCCCGGGGGCATCACCTACGAGCAGTACTTC. It codes for CAWTPGGITYEQYF.

The chain couples TRBV6-1 to TRBJ2-7; D uncertain. CDR3 size: 12 residues. Trimming took off 2 bases at V and 5 bases at J, with 7 bases between the two ends. Germline assignment: CDR1 MNHNS and CDR2 SASEGT. The CDR3 sequence: CASSETRHEQYF. The DNA for the CDR3 is TGTGCCAGCAGTGAAACCAGACACGAGCAGTACTTC.

This chain joins TRBV4-1 and TRBJ1-4; D is unclear. Germline values: CDR1 MGHRA, CDR2 YSYEKL. The V and J ends lost 1 base and 6 bases respectively, with 12 bases between them. The CDR3 runs to 15 residues. The CDR3: CASSQAHSTYEKLFF. The CDR3 region has the DNA TGCGCCAGCAGCCAAGCTCATAGCACGTATGAAAAACTGTTTTTT.

This clonotype was seen ten or more times. This rearrangement joins TRBV28 to TRBJ2-3; 13 positions match TRBD2. Per the germline V gene, CDR1 is MDHEN and CDR2 is SYDVKM. With V trimmed by 4 bases and J by 5 bases, 9 bases remained unmatched. The CDR3 consists of 17 residues. The CDR3 here is CASSSSGTSGVLDTQYF. In nucleotides, the CDR3 is TGTGCCAGCAGTTCCTCCGGGACTAGCGGGGTTTTAGATACGCAGTATTTT.

V usage is TRBV11-3 and J usage is TRBJ2-2; 15 positions agree with TRBD2. CDR1 SGHNT and CDR2 YENEEA come from the germline V gene. The CDR3 is 15 residues long. J lost 10 bases, V lost 5 bases, and 5 bases had no gene match. CDR3 in DNA: TGTGCCAGCAGCCCCGGACTAGCGGGAGGGGTGGAGCTGTTTTTT. Its translation is CASSPGLAGGVELFF.

This clonotype showed up many times. The genes are TRBV12-3 or TRBV12-4 and TRBJ1-6; TRBD1 might be the D (5 bases). The CDR3 is 13 amino acids. V lost 8 bases, J lost 9 bases, and 14 bases lay in between. As DNA, the CDR3 is TGTGCCAGCGCCCTAGACAGTACTTCACCCCTCCACTTT. This sequence encodes CASALDSTSPLHF.

This clonotype was detected many times. This rearrangement joins TRBV28 to TRBJ2-7, with 9 bases lining up with TRBD2. Per germline, CDR1 MDHEN and CDR2 SYDVKM. Trimming took 6 bases from V and 5 from J; bases not matched to a gene: 11. This CDR3 comprises 15 residues. The CDR3 region has the DNA TGTGCCAGCAGCATAGCGGGAGTTGGAATTAACGAGCAGTACTTC. It codes for CASSIAGVGINEQYF.

In its sample, this clonotype was seen a few times. The CDR3 sequence: CASRRQGAGERAFF. CDR3 bases: TGTGCCAGCAGAAGACAGGGGGCCGGAGAGCGAGCTTTCTTT. This chain connects TRBV7-9 to TRBJ1-1; 10 bases match TRBD1. Germline V gene sequence: CDR1 SEHNR, CDR2 FQNEAQ (reference sequence). CDR3 length equals 14 residues. The trim removed 6 bases at V and 10 bases at J, leaving 11 bases unmatched.

This clonotype was counted only a few times. The gene calls are TRBV30 and TRBJ2-1; maybe TRBD2 (6 bases). Between the trimmed V and J ends, which lost 1 base and 8 bases, there was a span of 15 bases. The CDR3 consists of 14 residues. CDR1 GTSNPN and CDR2 SVGIG come from the germline V gene (reference sequence). The DNA of the CDR3 is TGTGCCTGGAGTGCCATCGGGAGTCAGGATGAGCAGTTCTTC. Translation: CAWSAIGSQDEQFF.

The count of this clonotype is one. The genes are TRBV6-2 or TRBV6-3 and TRBJ2-1, with D perhaps TRBD2 (6 bases). The CDR3 spans 13 residues. Germline V gives CDR1 MNHEY, CDR2 SVGEGT. Trimming took off 11 bases at V and 5 bases at J, with 16 bases between the two ends. CDR3 coding DNA: TGTGCCCCACCGGGACTGCTACACAATGAGCAGTTCTTC. It translates to CAPPGLLHNEQFF.

This sequence joins TRBV28 and TRBJ1-1; a possible D gene is TRBD1 (5 bases). Germline V gene data show CDR1 as MDHEN and CDR2 as SYDVKM. This CDR3 has 13 amino acids. V was pared by 3 bases and J by 3 bases, with 8 bases between. The CDR3, as DNA: TGTGCCAGCAGTTTCAGGGCTGACACTGAAGCTTTCTTT. Its translation: CASSFRADTEAFF.

This clonotype was seen a handful of times. One junction end disagrees with the germline gene, perhaps due to a read error. The chain employs TRBV3-1 and TRBJ1-1, with D tentatively TRBD1 (5 bases). Germline CDR1 is LGHDT and CDR2 is YNNKEL (reference sequence). This CDR3 region has 11 residues. The CDR3: CASKAGTEAFF. DNA for the CDR3: TGTGCTAGCAAGGCAGGGACTGAAGCTTTCTTT.

The rearrangement uses TRBV6-1 and TRBJ1-1; 8 bases fit TRBD1. This CDR3 has 14 amino acids. V was pared by 7 bases and J by 5 bases, with 9 bases of the junction left unmatched. The germline gives CDR1 MNHNS, CDR2 SASEGT. This CDR3 reads CASKPQGAGTEAFF. The CDR3 region has the DNA TGTGCCAGCAAACCGCAGGGGGCTGGGACTGAAGCTTTCTTT.

This clonotype was counted only a few times. V usage is TRBV7-2 and J usage is TRBJ2-6; the D is unclear. V gave up 1 base and J gave up 2 bases, with 12 bases separating them. The germline V gene has CDR1 SGHTA and CDR2 FQGNSA. CDR3 length: 17 residues. The DNA for the CDR3 is TGTGCCAGCAGCTTAGGGGCCGGTTTAACTGGGGCCAACGTCCTGACTTTC. This translates into CASSLGAGLTGANVLTF.

Only a few counts were recorded for this clonotype. This sequence joins TRBV20-1 and TRBJ1-1; TRBD1 aligns across 8 bases. The germline CDR1 and CDR2 sequences are DFQATT and SNEGSKA (reference sequence). CDR3 length equals 18 residues. With V trimmed by 0 bases and J by 0 bases, 12 bases remained unmatched. In nucleotides, the CDR3 is TGCAGTGCTAGAGATGAGTCGCGGACAGGGACGATGAACACTGAAGCTTTCTTT. It encodes CSARDESRTGTMNTEAFF.

The chain combines TRBV6-1 with TRBJ2-7, with D possibly TRBD2 on 5 matching bases. The germline CDR1 and CDR2 sequences are MNHNS and SASEGT. Trimming removed 4 bases at V and 1 base at J, with 14 bases between. This CDR3 is 15 amino acids long. CDR3 protein: CASSVYPLASYEQYF. The CDR3 nucleotides read TGTGCCAGCAGTGTCTATCCTCTAGCTTCCTACGAGCAGTACTTC.

This clonotype has more than one count but fewer than ten. The CDR3 nucleotides are TGTGCCAGCAGTTACGCGACTGAGCAGTTCTTC. It is translated as CASSYATEQFF. The chain uses TRBV6-5 and TRBJ2-1, with D unclear. The CDR3 is made up of 11 amino acids. V lost 2 bases and J 9 bases, leaving 5 bases between the germline ends. CDR1 and CDR2 (germline): MNHEY, SVGAGI.

The chain combines TRBV4-1 with TRBJ2-3; D is perhaps TRBD1 or TRBD2 (5 bases each). The germline V gene encodes CDR1 MGHRA and CDR2 YSYEKL. The CDR3 is made up of 15 amino acids. Trimming removed 0 bases from V and 2 bases from J, with 9 bases in between. The CDR3 region is CASSQDRDLTDTQYF. CDR3 coding DNA: TGCGCCAGCAGCCAAGACCGGGACCTCACAGATACGCAGTATTTT.

In this sample, this clonotype turned up a few times. The rearrangement joins TRBV7-9 to TRBJ2-3, with TRBD1 as a possible D gene (5 bases). CDR3 length equals 13 residues. The V end lost 5 bases, the J end lost 4 bases, and 10 bases lay between the germline ends. Germline V gene lookup returns CDR1 SEHNR and CDR2 FQNEAQ (reference sequence). CDR3 region: CASSPGYADTQYF. Written as DNA, the CDR3 is TGTGCCAGCAGCCCAGGGTACGCAGATACGCAGTATTTT.

The chain links TRBV7-8 to TRBJ1-2; D remains ambiguous. Germline CDR1 is SGHVS and CDR2 is FQNEAQ. The CDR3 spans 12 residues. Trimming cost V 4 bases and J 2 bases, with 5 bases left between them. CDR3 nucleotide sequence: TGTGCCAGCAGCTCGGTCAACTATGGCTACACCTTC. This codes for CASSSVNYGYTF.

The chain links TRBV11-2 to TRBJ2-7; unclear D gene. The CDR3 runs 15 residues. Germline V gives CDR1 SGHAT, CDR2 FQNNGV. Trimming left V 1 base short and J 0 bases short, with 10 bases between. The CDR3 region is CASSLVPESSYEQYF. The CDR3 coding sequence is TGTGCCAGCAGCTTAGTTCCCGAAAGCTCCTACGAGCAGTACTTC. Variable domain in full (rest from reference TRBV11-2 and TRBJ2-7): EAGVAQSPRYKIIEKRQSVAFWCNPISGHATLYWYQQILGQGPKLLIQFQNNGVVDDSQLPKDRFSAERLKGVDSTLKIQPAKLEDSAVYLCASSLVPESSYEQYFGPGTRLTVT.

The genes are TRBV3-1 and TRBJ2-3; D remains ambiguous. V was shortened by 3 bases and J by 4 bases, with 8 bases between the two germline ends. Germline assignment: CDR1 LGHDT and CDR2 YNNKEL (reference sequence). The CDR3 runs 13 residues. The CDR3: CASSHGGADTQYF. The CDR3 coding sequence is TGTGCCAGCAGCCACGGTGGGGCAGATACGCAGTATTTT.

This clonotype was counted at least ten times. The chain recombines TRBV9 with TRBJ2-1, with D maybe TRBD2 (6 bases). The CDR3 has 12 residues. Trimming stripped 0 bases from V and 9 bases from J, with 7 bases between. Per germline, CDR1 SGDLS and CDR2 YYNGEE. CDR3 nucleotides: TGTGCCAGCAGCGTAGTGGGAGGTGAGCAGTTCTTC. Protein product: CASSVVGGEQFF.

This clonotype was seen at least ten times. This chain joins TRBV28 and TRBJ1-5, with TRBD1 identical over 10 bases. The germline CDR1 and CDR2 sequences are MDHEN and SYDVKM. The length of the CDR3 is 19 residues. With V trimmed by 1 base and J by 0 bases, 9 bases remained unmatched. The CDR3 DNA is TGTGCCAGCAGTTTATCTCCCTTCGGACAGGGGGTTAGCAATCAGCCCCAGCATTTT. It encodes CASSLSPFGQGVSNQPQHF.

This clonotype was detected ten times or more. The gene calls are TRBV2 and TRBJ2-3, with D perhaps TRBD1 (6 bases). The CDR3 runs to 16 residues. CDR1 and CDR2 from the germline V gene are SNHLY and FYNNEI. The V end lost 3 bases, the J end lost 1 base, and 14 bases lay between the germline ends. CDR3 nucleotides: TGTGCCAGCAGTGATCCAGGGGCCATACGCACAGATACGCAGTATTTT. Its protein product is CASSDPGAIRTDTQYF.